The 3 T cell receptor beta chains listed next were all sequenced from one sample in a study of blood T cell repertoires in COVID-19 (dated by TCRdb to 2018 to 2020). The library was made by the immunoSEQ multiplex PCR assay. Drawn from immuneACCESS, this table holds only the in-frame rearrangements with V and J called that TCRdb kept. Clones are partly lost; checked studies trace under half to an unresolved V gene and leave the rest unexplained. Present in this sample are roughly 100,000 clones, 75% to 90% of which were seen just once. Approximately 12% of the sample is in the top ten clones. Sequenced material: peripheral blood. Receptor source: a man at least 80 years old with acute or convalescent COVID-19.

This chain joins TRBV19 and TRBJ1-6; D is ambiguous. Per germline, CDR1 LNHDA and CDR2 SQIVND (reference sequence). V was pared by 5 bases and J by 8 bases, with 13 bases between. This CDR3 is 14 amino acids long. The CDR3 sequence: CASSPGTPDSPLHF. The CDR3 coding sequence is TGTGCCAGTAGTCCGGGAACCCCAGATTCACCCCTCCACTTT.

The V and J genes are TRBV5-1 and TRBJ1-2, with 9 bases that match TRBD1. Per the germline V gene, CDR1 is SGHRS and CDR2 is YFSETQ. The CDR3 loop spans 16 amino acids. The junction had 6 bases not matched to a gene; V was cut back by 0 bases and J by 3 bases. CDR3 loop: CASSLAGTGTDYGYTF. The CDR3 DNA reads TGCGCCAGCAGCTTGGCCGGGACAGGGACGGACTATGGCTACACCTTC.

The J gene is TRBJ2-3, the V gene TRBV19, with D perhaps matching TRBD2 (5 bases). Germline CDR1 LNHDA, CDR2 SQIVND (reference sequence). The CDR3 is made up of 15 amino acids. V was clipped by 5 bases and J by 4 bases, with 16 bases between them. CDR3: CASSSTPGGSDTQYF. The DNA for the CDR3 is TGTGCCAGTAGTTCCACCCCCGGAGGATCAGATACGCAGTATTTT.